This T cell receptor (beta chain) was sequenced during a study of T cells in Graves' hyperthyroidism and ophthalmopathy. This clonotype was observed many times. TCR beta CDR3 region amplification was performed from RNA transcripts. HTBI primers were the set used in a first-round RT-PCR of the TCR CDR3. TCRdb recomputed calls from the multiplex PCR reads with MiXCR, one row per CDR3 protein. The table has approximately 600,000 distinct CDR3 sequences, 14% to 15% seen once. Out of roughly 9.1 ml of fresh peripheral blood came the PBMCs. The sample consisted of blood. This receptor was identified in a woman aged 40 to 50 with Graves' ophthalmopathy.

The CDR3 loop is CAISEGLGLAKNIQYF. The CDR3 nucleotides read TGTGCCATCAGTGAGGGACTCGGACTAGCCAAAAACATTCAGTACTTC. This chain joins TRBV10-3 and TRBJ2-4; a weak D match, TRBD2 (5 bases). This CDR3 spans 16 amino acids. The germline CDR1 and CDR2 sequences are ENHRY and SYGVKD. Trimming took off 2 bases at V and 0 bases at J, with 11 bases between the two ends.